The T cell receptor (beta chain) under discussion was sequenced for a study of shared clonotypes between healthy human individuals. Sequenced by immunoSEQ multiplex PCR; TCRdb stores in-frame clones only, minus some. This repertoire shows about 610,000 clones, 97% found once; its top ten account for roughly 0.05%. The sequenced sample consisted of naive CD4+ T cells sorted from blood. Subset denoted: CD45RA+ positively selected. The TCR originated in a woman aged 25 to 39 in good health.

The CDR3 loop reads CASSEGHFQETQYF. DNA of the CDR3: TGTGCCAGCAGCGAGGGACACTTCCAAGAGACCCAGTACTTC. The chain uses TRBV9 and TRBJ2-5, with D perhaps matching TRBD1 (6 bases). This CDR3 comprises 14 residues. The V end lost 3 bases, the J end lost 1 base, and 10 bases lay between the germline ends. Germline V gene lookup returns CDR1 SGDLS and CDR2 YYNGEE.